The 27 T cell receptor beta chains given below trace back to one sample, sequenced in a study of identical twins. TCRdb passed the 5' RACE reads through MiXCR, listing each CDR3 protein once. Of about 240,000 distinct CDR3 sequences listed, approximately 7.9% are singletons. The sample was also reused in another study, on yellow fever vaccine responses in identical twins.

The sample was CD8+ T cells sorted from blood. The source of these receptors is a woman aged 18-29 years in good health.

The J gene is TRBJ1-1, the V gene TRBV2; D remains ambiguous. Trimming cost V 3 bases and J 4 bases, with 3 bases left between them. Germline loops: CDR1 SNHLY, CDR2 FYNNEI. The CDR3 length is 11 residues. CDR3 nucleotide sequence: TGTGCCAGCAGTGATCGCACTGAAGCTTTCTTT. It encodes CASSDRTEAFF. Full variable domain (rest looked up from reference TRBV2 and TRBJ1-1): EPEVTQTPSHQVTQMGQEVILRCVPISNHLYFYWYRQILGQKVEFLVSFYNNEISEKSEIFDDQFSVERPDGSNFTLKIRSTKLEDSAMYFCASSDRTEAFFGQGTRLTVV.

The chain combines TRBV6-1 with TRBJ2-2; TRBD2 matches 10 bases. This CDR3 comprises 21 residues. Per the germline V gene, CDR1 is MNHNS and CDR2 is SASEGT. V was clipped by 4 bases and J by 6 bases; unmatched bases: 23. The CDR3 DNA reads TGTGCCAGCAGTGGAGACAGTCCCGAAAAACTCCTAGCGGGAGTTCCCGGGGAGCTGTTTTTT. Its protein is CASSGDSPEKLLAGVPGELFF.

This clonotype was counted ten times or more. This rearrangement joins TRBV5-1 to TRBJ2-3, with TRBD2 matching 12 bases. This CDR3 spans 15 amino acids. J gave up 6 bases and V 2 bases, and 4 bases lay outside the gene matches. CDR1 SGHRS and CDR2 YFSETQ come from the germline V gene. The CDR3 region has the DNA TGCGCCAGCAGCTTTCGGACTAGCGGGGAGGATACGCAGTATTTT. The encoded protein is CASSFRTSGEDTQYF.

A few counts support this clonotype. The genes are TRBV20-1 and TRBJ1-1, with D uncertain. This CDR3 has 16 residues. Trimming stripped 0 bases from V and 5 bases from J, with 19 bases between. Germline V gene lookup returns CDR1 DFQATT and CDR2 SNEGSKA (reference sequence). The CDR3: CSARDLTGKWETEAFF. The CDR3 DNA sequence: TGCAGTGCTAGAGATCTTACTGGGAAGTGGGAAACTGAAGCTTTCTTT.

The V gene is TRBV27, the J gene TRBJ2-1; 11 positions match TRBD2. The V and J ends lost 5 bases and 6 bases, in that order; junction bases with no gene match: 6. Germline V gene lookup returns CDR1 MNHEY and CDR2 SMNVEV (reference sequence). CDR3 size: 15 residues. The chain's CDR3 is CASSLSGGGTNEQFF. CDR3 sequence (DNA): TGTGCCAGCAGTCTTAGCGGGGGGGGTACCAATGAGCAGTTCTTC.

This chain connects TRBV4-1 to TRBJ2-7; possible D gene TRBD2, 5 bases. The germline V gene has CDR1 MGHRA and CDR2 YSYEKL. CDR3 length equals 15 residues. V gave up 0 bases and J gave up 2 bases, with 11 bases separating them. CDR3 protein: CASSQDWSGTYEQYV. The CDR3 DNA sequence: TGCGCCAGCAGCCAAGATTGGTCCGGGACCTACGAGCAGTACGTC.

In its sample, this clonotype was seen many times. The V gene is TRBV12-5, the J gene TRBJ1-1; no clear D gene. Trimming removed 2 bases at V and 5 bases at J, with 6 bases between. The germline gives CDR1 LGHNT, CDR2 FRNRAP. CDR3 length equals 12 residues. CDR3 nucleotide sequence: TGTGCTAGTGGTTTGTCTACGACTGAAGCTTTCTTT. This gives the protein CASGLSTTEAFF.

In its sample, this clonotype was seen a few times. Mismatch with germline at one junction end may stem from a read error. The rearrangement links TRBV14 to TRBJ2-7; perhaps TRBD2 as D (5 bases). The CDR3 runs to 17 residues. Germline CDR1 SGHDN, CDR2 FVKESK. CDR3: CASSKEGDRVLPYEQYF. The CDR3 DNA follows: TGTGCCAGCAGCAAAGAGGGTGACCGGGTCCTGCCCTACGAGCAGTACTTC.

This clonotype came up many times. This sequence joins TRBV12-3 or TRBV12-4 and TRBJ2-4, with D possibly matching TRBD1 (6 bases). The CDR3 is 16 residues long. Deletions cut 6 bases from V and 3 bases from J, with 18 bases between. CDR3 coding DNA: TGTGCCAGCAGCCCAGGGTGGGACAAAATCAAAAACATTCAGTACTTC. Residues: CASSPGWDKIKNIQYF.

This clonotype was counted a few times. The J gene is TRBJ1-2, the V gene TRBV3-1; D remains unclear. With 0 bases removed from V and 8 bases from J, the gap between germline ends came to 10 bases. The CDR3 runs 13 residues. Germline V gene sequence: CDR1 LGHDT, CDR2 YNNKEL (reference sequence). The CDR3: CASSQEQNMGYTF. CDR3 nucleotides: TGTGCCAGCAGCCAAGAACAGAATATGGGCTACACCTTC.

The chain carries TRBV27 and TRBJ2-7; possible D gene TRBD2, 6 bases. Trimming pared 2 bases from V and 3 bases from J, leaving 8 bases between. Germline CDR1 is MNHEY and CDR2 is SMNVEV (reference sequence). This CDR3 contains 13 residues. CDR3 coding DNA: TGTGCCAGCAGTTTACAGGAGGGCTACGAGCAGTACTTC. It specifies CASSLQEGYEQYF.

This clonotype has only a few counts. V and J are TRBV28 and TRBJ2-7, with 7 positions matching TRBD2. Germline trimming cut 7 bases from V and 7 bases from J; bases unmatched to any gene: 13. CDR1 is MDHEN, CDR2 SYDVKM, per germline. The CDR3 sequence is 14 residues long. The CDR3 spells CASTRGGTKGEQYV. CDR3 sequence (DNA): TGTGCCAGCACCCGAGGTGGGACTAAGGGGGAGCAGTACGTC.

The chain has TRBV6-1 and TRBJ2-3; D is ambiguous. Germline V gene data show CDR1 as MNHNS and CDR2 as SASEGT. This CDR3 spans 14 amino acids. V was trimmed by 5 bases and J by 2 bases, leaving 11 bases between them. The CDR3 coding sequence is TGTGCCAGCAGTACCCCGCCCGACACAGATACGCAGTATTTT. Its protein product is CASSTPPDTDTQYF.

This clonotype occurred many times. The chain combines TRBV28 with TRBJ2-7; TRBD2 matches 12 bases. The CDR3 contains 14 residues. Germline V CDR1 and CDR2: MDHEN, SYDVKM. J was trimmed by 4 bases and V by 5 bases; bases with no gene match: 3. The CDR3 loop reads CASSGLAGPYEQYV. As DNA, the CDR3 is TGTGCCAGCAGTGGACTAGCGGGACCTTACGAGCAGTACGTC.

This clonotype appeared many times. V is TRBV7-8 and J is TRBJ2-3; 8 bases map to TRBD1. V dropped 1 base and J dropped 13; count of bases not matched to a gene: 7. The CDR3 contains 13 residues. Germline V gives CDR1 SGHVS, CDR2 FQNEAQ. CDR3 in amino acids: CASSLEGQGEEYF. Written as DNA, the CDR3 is TGTGCCAGCAGCTTAGAAGGACAGGGAGAGGAGTATTTT. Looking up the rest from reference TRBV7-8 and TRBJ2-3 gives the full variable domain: GAGVSQSPRYKVAKRGQDVALRCDPISGHVSLFWYQQALGQGPEFLTYFQNEAQLDKSGLPSDRFFAERPEGSVSTLKIQRTQQEDSAVYLCASSLEGQGEEYFGPGTRLTVL.

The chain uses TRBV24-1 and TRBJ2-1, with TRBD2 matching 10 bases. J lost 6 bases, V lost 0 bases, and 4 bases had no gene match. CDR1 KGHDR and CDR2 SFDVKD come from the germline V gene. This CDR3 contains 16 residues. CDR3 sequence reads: CATSDLGSGRVNEQFF. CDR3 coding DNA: TGTGCCACCAGTGATTTGGGCAGCGGGAGGGTCAATGAGCAGTTCTTC.

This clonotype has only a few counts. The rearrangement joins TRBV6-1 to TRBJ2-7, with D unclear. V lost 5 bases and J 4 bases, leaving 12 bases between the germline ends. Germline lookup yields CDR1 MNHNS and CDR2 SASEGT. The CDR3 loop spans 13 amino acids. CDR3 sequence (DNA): TGTGCCAGCAGTCTTCAGGTGGAATACGAGCAGTACGTC. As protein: CASSLQVEYEQYV.

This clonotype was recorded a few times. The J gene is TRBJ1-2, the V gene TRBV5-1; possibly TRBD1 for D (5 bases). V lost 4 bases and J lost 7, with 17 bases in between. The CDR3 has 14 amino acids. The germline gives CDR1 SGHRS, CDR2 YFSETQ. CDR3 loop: CASSRRTHLGGYTF. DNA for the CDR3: TGCGCCAGCAGCCGACGGACACACCTCGGTGGCTACACCTTC.

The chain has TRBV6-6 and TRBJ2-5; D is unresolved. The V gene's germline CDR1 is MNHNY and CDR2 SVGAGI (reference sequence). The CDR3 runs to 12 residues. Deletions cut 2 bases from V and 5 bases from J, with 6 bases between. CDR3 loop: CASSYAAETQYF. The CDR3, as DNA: TGTGCCAGCAGTTACGCCGCCGAGACCCAGTACTTC.

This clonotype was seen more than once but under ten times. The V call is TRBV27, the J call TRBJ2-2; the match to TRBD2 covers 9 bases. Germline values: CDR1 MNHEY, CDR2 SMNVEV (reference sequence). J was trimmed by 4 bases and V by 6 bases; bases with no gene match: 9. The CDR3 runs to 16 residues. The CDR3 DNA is TGTGCCAGCAGCCCGATAGCGGGGGCCAGCACCGGGGAGCTGTTTTTT. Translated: CASSPIAGASTGELFF.

CDR3 sequence (DNA): TGTGCCGTCCGGGCCGACTACGGGGATACGCAGTATTTT. Its protein product is CAVRADYGDTQYF. V usage is TRBV2 and J usage is TRBJ2-3, with D tentatively TRBD2 (5 bases). The CDR3 is made up of 13 amino acids. Germline CDR1 and CDR2: SNHLY and FYNNEI. V lost 11 bases, J lost 6 bases, and 18 bases lay in between. The whole variable domain, remainder taken from reference TRBV2 and TRBJ2-3, is EPEVTQTPSHQVTQMGQEVILRCVPISNHLYFYWYRQILGQKVEFLVSFYNNEISEKSEIFDDQFSVERPDGSNFTLKIRSTKLEDSAMYFCAVRADYGDTQYFGPGTRLTVL.

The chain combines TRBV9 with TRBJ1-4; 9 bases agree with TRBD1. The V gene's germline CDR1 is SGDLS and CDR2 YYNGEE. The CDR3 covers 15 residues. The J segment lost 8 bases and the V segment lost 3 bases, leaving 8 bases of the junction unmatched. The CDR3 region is CASSGRTGVREKLFF. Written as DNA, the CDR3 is TGTGCCAGCAGCGGGCGGACAGGGGTAAGGGAAAAACTGTTTTTT.

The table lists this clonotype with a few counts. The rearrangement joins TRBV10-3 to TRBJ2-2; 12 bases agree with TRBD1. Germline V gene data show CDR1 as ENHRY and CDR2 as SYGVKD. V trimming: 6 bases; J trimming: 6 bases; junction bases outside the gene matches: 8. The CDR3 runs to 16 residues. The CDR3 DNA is TGTGCCATCAGCGAGCCGGGACAGGGGGCCTCCGGGGAGCTGTTTTTT. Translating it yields CAISEPGQGASGELFF.

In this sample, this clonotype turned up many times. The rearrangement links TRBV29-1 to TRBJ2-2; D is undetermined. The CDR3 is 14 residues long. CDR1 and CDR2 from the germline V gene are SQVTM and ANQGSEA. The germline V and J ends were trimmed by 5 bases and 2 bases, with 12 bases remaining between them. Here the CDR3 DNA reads TGCAGCGTTCACCTCGACACAAACACCGGGGAGCTGTTTTTT. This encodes CSVHLDTNTGELFF.

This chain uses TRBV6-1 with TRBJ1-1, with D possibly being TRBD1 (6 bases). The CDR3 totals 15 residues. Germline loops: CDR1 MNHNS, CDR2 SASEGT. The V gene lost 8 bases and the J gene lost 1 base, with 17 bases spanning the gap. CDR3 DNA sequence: TGTGCCAGCGGACTGGACAGCTACAGGAACACTGAAGCTTTCTTT. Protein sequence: CASGLDSYRNTEAFF.

In DNA form, the CDR3 reads TGTGCCAGTAGTATAGATCGTTGGCAGCAGAACACTGAAGCTTTCTTT. Translating it yields CASSIDRWQQNTEAFF. This rearrangement joins TRBV19 to TRBJ1-1; no clear D. The germline V and J ends were trimmed by 0 bases and 1 base, with 12 bases remaining between them. Germline-derived CDR1 and CDR2 are LNHDA and SQIVND (reference sequence). This CDR3 is built from 16 residues. Complete variable domain (other parts from reference TRBV19 and TRBJ1-1): DGGITQSPKYLFRKEGQNVTLSCEQNLNHDAMYWYRQDPGQGLRLIYYSQIVNDFQKGDIAEGYSVSREKKESFPLTVTSAQKNPTAFYLCASSIDRWQQNTEAFFGQGTRLTVV.

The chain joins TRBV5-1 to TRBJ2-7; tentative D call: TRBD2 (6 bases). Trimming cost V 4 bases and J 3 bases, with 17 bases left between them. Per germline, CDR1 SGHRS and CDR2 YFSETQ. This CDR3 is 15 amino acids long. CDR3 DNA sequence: TGCGCCAGCAGCCCTTCTTATGACGGGAGCTACGAGCAGTACTTC. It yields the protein CASSPSYDGSYEQYF.